The present T cell receptor (beta chain) was sequenced within a study of spatial heterogeneity in lung cancer. The wider study: Alpha-chain sequences were consistently detected less often than beta-chain sequences. Whole-study results and caveats: Resection blood, more than follow-up blood, showed ubiquitous expanded tumor TCRs.

The V gene's germline CDR1 is MRHNA and CDR2 SNTAGT. V dropped 8 bases and J dropped 8 bases, with 21 bases sitting between them. This CDR3 has 14 amino acids. On this clonotype itself: Its specificity is unknown.

The library protocol tagged each TCR cDNA with a unique molecular identifier. TCRdb fed the 5' RACE reads into MiXCR, producing one record per CDR3 protein. The table lists 23,000 or so distinct CDR3 sequences, approximately 4.7% of them singletons. Time point in this sample: sample taken at primary tumor resection. Whole RNA, isolated from tumor, nontumor lung or frozen PBMC, was sequenced without prior sorting. The sequence came from a male donor with early-stage non-small cell lung cancer. Sequencing used PBMCs, obtained at surgery. The V and J genes are TRBV6-4 and TRBJ1-2; D is undetermined. The CDR3 bases are TGTGCCAGCCTTAGGACGGAGGAACCTTCCGGCTACACCTTC. Translating it yields CASLRTEEPSGYTF.